These T cell receptor beta chains were read from a single sample in a study of T cell repertoires in cytomegalovirus infection. Using its own MiXCR run on the reads, TCRdb lists one record per CDR3 protein. The sample records approximately 500,000 distinct CDR3 sequences, 26% being singletons. The specimen was PBMCs. The receptors shown here come from a human donor in good health (CMV status not recorded). Some clones in this sample may be carry-over from other donors' samples. Both conserved end residues are part of each CDR3. D genes are given only for firm matches. Rows may omit the clone size; those that give it use once, few, many or a size class.

D	size	J	V	DNA	CDR3
TRBD2	many	TRBJ2-2	TRBV7-8	TGTGCCAGCAGCCTCCTGGGGACTAGCGGGAGAGGAAACGGGGAGCTGTTTTTT	CASSLLGTSGRGNGELFF
TRBD2	few	TRBJ2-2	TRBV6-6	TGTGCCAGCAGTTACCGCGGGAGGAACGGGGAGCTGTTTTTT	CASSYRGRNGELFF
.	.	TRBJ1-2	TRBV27	TGTGCCAGCGCCCACGGGGGAAGGACTAACTATGGCTACACCTTC	CASAHGGRTNYGYTF
.	few	TRBJ2-7	TRBV6-1	TGTGCCAGCAGTGATCTGCGGTTGGCCTACGAGCAGTACTTC	CASSDLRLAYEQYF
TRBD2	once	TRBJ2-1	TRBV4-2	TGTGCCAGCAGCCAAGTCCCTGTCGCGAGCCGAGGGGTAGCGGGAGTTAATGAGCAGTTCTTC	CASSQVPVASRGVAGVNEQFF
TRBD2	.	TRBJ2-2	TRBV7-3	TGTGCCAGCAGCTTAAACCCTAGCGGGAGTGGCATTCTGTTTTTT	CASSLNPSGSGILFF
TRBD2	many	TRBJ2-7	TRBV7-2	TGTGCCAGCAGCTTAGTGTTAGCGGGGACTCCCTACGAGCAGTACTTC	CASSLVLAGTPYEQYF
TRBD1	many	TRBJ2-5	TRBV7-8	TGTGCCAGCAGCTACCGACAGGGGCTTTTGGGAACCCAGTACTTC	CASSYRQGLLGTQYF
TRBD2	many	TRBJ2-1	TRBV7-7	TGTGCCAGCAGCTTGCTAGCGGGAAGCAATGAGCAGTTCTTC	CASSLLAGSNEQFF
TRBD1	few	TRBJ1-2	TRBV11-3	TGTGCCAGCAGCCGGACAGGGGGCGAGGGCTACACCTTC	CASSRTGGEGYTF
TRBD1	few	TRBJ1-2	TRBV28	TGTGCCAGCAGTTCTCCGGGACAGGACAACTATGGCTACACCTTC	CASSSPGQDNYGYTF
.	many	TRBJ1-1	TRBV6-5	TGTGCCAGCAGTAGGACGGTCCGTTTGGGCACTGAAGCTTTCTTT	CASSRTVRLGTEAFF
.	many	TRBJ2-2	TRBV7-8	TGTGCCAGCAGCCAAGAGAGGACCGGGGAGCTGTTTTTT	CASSQERTGELFF
TRBD1	many	TRBJ2-1	TRBV7-2	TGTGCCAGCAGCTACCGCCTTACGGACAGGAGAGTAGGCTCCTACAATGAGCAGTTCTTC	CASSYRLTDRRVGSYNEQFF
.	few	TRBJ2-6	TRBV7-9	TGTGCCAGCAGCTTACTTCCGTTACTTAGCTCTGGGGCCAACGTCCTGACTTTC	CASSLLPLLSSGANVLTF
.	few	TRBJ1-2	TRBV7-2	TGTGCCAGCAGCTTAGAACGGGTGAGGGATGGCTACACCTTC	CASSLERVRDGYTF
TRBD1	few	TRBJ2-1	TRBV7-9	TGTGCCAGCAGCTTAGTAGGGGGCCCCCTGGATGAGCAGTTCTTC	CASSLVGGPLDEQFF
.	once	TRBJ2-1	TRBV5-5	TGTGCCAGCAGCTTGGCCTTTTCGGGCTACAATGAGCAGTTCTTC	CASSLAFSGYNEQFF
.	many	TRBJ1-1	TRBV4-3	TGCGCCAGCAGCCAAGATTCCGGGACCTTTTATTTAGGCACTGAAGCTTTCTTT	CASSQDSGTFYLGTEAFF
TRBD1	many	TRBJ1-3	TRBV12-3/TRBV12-4	TGTGCCAGCAGCGGGACAGTCTCTGGAAACACCATATATTTT	CASSGTVSGNTIYF
TRBD2	.	TRBJ2-1	TRBV6-1	TGTGCCAGCAGTACAACCGGGACTAGCTTATACAATGAGCAGTTCTTC	CASSTTGTSLYNEQFF
.	many	TRBJ2-1	TRBV7-8	TGTGCCAGCAGCTTTATTGTTAATGAGCAGTTCTTC	CASSFIVNEQFF
.	.	TRBJ2-3	TRBV6-5	TGTGCCAGCAGTTACTCGGACGGGGACCTGGGTGCGGCGCAGTATTTT	CASSYSDGDLGAAQYF
.	few	TRBJ2-6	TRBV6-2/TRBV6-3	TGTGCCAGCAGTTGGACTGTGAACTCTGGGGCCAACGTCCTGACTTTC	CASSWTVNSGANVLTF
.	.	TRBJ1-1	TRBV6-2/TRBV6-3	TGTGCCAGCAGTTTTCCAGGGGATTGGACTGAAGCTTTCTTT	CASSFPGDWTEAFF
.	.	TRBJ1-4	TRBV28	TGTGCCAGCAGTTTAAGAGCCCGCGGGGGGCTGTTTTTT	CASSLRARGGLFF
.	few	TRBJ1-2	TRBV4-1	TGCGCCAGCAGCCAAGAGAGGAAGGAGAGAAACTATGGCTACACCTTC	CASSQERKERNYGYTF
.	few	TRBJ2-5	TRBV10-3	TGTGCCATCAGTCATCCCCACGAGACCCAGTACTTC	CAISHPHETQYF
.	.	TRBJ2-7	TRBV30	TGTGCCTGGAAAGGGGGTTCCTACGAGCAGTACTTC	CAWKGGSYEQYF
.	.	TRBJ1-4	TRBV20-1	TGCAGTGCTAGAATTCCGGGGGGCGCGGATGAAAAACTGTTTTTT	CSARIPGGADEKLFF
.	few	TRBJ2-2	TRBV7-2	TGTGCCAGCAGCTTAGAGGGGGGCGGGGAGCTGTTTTTT	CASSLEGGGELFF
.	few	TRBJ1-5	TRBV19	TGTGCCAGTATGAGGGCCCCGGGGCATCAGCCCCAGCATTTT	CASMRAPGHQPQHF
TRBD2	.	TRBJ2-7	TRBV7-6	TGTGCCAGCTCGGCGGGAGGCGGGCTCGAGCAGTACTTC	CASSAGGGLEQYF
.	.	TRBJ2-7	TRBV29-1	TGCAGCGTCCGCAACGTGGGCGTATACGAGCAGTACTTC	CSVRNVGVYEQYF
.	few	TRBJ1-5	TRBV7-2	TGTGCCAGCAGCTTATGGGGGGGGGGGAATCAGCCCCAGCATTTT	CASSLWGGGNQPQHF